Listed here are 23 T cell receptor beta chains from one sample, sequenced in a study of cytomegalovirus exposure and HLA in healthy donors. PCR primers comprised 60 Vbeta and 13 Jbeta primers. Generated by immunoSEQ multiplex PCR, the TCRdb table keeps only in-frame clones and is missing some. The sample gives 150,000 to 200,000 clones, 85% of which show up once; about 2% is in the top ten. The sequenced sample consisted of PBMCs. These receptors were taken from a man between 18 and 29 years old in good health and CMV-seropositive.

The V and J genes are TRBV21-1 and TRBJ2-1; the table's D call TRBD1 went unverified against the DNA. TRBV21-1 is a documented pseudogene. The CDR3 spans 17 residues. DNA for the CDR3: TGTGCCAGCAGCGAAGACGACCGCCAGGGGACCTACAATGAGCAGTTCTTC. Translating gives CASSEDDRQGTYNEQFF.

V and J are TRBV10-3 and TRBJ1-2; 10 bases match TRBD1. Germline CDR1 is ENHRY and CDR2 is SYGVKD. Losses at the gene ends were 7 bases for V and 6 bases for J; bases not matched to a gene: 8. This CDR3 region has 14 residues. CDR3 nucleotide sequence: TGTGCCATCACCCGGACAGGGGGTATAGATGGCTACACCTTC. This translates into CAITRTGGIDGYTF.

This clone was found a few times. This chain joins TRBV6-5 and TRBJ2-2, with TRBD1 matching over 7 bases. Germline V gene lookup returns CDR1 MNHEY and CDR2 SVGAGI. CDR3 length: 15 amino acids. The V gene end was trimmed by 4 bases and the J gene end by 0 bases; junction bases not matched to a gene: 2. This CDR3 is CASSSGTANTGELFF. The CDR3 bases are TGTGCCAGCAGTTCCGGGACAGCGAACACCGGGGAGCTGTTTTTT.

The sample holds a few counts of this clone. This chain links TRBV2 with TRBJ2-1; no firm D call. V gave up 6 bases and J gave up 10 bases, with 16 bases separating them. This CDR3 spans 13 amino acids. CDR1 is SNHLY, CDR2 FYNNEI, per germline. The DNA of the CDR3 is TGTGCCAGCAGGGTTGACGGGTCCGGCGAGCAGTTCTTC. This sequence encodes CASRVDGSGEQFF. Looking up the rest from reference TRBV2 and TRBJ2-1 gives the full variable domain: EPEVTQTPSHQVTQMGQEVILRCVPISNHLYFYWYRQILGQKVEFLVSFYNNEISEKSEIFDDQFSVERPDGSNFTLKIRSTKLEDSAMYFCASRVDGSGEQFFGPGTRLTVL.

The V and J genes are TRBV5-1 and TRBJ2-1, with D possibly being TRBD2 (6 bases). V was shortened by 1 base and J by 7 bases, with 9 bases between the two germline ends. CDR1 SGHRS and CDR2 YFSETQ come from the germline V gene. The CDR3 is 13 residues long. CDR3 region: CASSLMGGNEQFF. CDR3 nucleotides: TGCGCCAGCAGCTTGATGGGGGGTAATGAGCAGTTCTTC.

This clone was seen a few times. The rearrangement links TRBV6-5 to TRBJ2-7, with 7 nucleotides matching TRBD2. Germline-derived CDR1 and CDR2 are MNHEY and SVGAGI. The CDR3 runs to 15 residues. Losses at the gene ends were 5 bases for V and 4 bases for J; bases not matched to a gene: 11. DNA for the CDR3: TGTGCCAGCAGTCCAAGGGAAAGCGGGGCATACGAGCAGTACTTC. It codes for CASSPRESGAYEQYF.

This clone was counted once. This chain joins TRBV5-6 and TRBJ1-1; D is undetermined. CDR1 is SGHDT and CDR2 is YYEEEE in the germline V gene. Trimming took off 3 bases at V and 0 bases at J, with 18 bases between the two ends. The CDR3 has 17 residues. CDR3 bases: TGTGCCAGCAGCTCTGGGGAGGCGAAGGTTGTGAACACTGAAGCTTTCTTT. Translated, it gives CASSSGEAKVVNTEAFF.

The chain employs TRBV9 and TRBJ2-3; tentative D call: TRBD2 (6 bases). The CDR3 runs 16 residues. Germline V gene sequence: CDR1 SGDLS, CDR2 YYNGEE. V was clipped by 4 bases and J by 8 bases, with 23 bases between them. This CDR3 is CASSRGTAISSPTQYF. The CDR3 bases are TGTGCCAGCAGCCGAGGGACTGCCATTTCCAGCCCTACGCAGTATTTT.

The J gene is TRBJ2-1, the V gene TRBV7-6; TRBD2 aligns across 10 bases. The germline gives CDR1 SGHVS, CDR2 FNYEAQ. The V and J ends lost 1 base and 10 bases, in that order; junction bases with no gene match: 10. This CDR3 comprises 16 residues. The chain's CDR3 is CASSLGGSGGAFEQFF. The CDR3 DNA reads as TGTGCCAGCAGCTTAGGGGGGAGCGGGGGGGCCTTCGAGCAGTTCTTC.

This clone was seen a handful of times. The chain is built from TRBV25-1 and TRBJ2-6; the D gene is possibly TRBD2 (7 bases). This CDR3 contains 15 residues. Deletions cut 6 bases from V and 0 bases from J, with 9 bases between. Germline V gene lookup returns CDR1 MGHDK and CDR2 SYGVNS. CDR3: CASRRGGSGANVLTF. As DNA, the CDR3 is TGTGCCAGCAGGAGGGGGGGCTCTGGGGCCAACGTCCTGACTTTC. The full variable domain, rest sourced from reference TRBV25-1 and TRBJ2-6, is EADIYQTPRYLVIGTGKKITLECSQTMGHDKMYWYQQDPGMELHLIHYSYGVNSTEKGDLSSESTVSRIRTEHFPLTLESARPSHTSQYLCASRRGGSGANVLTFGAGSRLTVL.

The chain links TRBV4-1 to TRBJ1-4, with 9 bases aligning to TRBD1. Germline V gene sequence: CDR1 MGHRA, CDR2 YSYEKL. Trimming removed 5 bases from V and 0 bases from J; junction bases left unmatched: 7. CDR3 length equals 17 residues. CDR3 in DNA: TGCGCCAGCAGCGAAACGGGACAGGGCACAACTAATGAAAAACTGTTTTTT. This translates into CASSETGQGTTNEKLFF.

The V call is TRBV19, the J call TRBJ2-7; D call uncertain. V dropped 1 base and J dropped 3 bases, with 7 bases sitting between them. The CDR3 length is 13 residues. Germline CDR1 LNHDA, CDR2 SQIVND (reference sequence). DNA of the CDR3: TGTGCCAGTAGTATAGTGGTAGACTACGAGCAGTACTTC. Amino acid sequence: CASSIVVDYEQYF. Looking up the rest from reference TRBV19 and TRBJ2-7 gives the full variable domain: DGGITQSPKYLFRKEGQNVTLSCEQNLNHDAMYWYRQDPGQGLRLIYYSQIVNDFQKGDIAEGYSVSREKKESFPLTVTSAQKNPTAFYLCASSIVVDYEQYFGPGTRLTVT.

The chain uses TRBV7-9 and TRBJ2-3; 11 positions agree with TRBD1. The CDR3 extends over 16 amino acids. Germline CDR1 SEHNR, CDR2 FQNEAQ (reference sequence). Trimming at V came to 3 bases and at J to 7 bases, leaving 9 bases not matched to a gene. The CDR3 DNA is TGTGCCAGCAGCTTGGACAGGGGGCTTTCCGTGAATACGCAGTATTTT. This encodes CASSLDRGLSVNTQYF.

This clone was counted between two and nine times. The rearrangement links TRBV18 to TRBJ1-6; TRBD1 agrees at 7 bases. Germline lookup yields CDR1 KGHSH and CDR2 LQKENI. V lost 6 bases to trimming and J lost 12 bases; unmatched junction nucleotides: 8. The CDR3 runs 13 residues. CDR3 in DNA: TGTGCCAGCTCGGCCGGGACAGAGGGACCCCTCCACTTT. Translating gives CASSAGTEGPLHF.

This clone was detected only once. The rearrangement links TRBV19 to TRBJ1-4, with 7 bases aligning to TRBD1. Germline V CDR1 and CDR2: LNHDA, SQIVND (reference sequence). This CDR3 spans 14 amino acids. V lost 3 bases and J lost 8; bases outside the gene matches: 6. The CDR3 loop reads CASSIRTGAEKLFF. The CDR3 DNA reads TGTGCCAGTAGTATCCGGACAGGCGCGGAAAAACTGTTTTTT.

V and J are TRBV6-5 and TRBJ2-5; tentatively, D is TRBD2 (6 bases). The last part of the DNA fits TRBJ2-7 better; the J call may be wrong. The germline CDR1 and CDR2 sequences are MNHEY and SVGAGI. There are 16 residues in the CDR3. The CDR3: CASSLGPPGSSYEQYF. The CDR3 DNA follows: TGTGCCAGCAGTTTGGGCCCCCCCGGGAGCTCCTACGAGCAGTACTTC.

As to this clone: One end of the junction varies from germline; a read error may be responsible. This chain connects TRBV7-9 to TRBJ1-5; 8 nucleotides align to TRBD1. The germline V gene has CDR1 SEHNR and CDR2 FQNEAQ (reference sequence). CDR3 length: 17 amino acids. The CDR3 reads CSSSLGAGQGRNQPQHF. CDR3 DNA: TGTTCCAGCAGCTTAGGGGCCGGACAGGGTCGCAATCAGCCCCAGCATTTT.

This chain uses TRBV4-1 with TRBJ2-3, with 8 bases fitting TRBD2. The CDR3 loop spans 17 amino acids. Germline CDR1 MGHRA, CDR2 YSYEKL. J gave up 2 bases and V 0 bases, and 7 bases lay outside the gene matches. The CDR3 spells CASSQDTNGGATDTQYF. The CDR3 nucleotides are TGCGCCAGCAGCCAAGATACGAACGGGGGGGCCACAGATACGCAGTATTTT.

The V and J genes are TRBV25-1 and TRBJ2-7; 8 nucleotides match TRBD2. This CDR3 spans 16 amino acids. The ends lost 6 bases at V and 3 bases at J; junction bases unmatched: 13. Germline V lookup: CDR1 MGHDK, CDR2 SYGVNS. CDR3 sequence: CASRSGKRGPLYEQYF. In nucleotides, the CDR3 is TGTGCCAGCAGATCGGGGAAGCGGGGGCCGCTCTACGAGCAGTACTTC.

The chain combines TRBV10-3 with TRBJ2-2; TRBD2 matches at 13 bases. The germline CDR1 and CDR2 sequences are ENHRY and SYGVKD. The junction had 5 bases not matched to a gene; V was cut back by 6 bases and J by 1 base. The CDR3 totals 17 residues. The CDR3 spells CAISGGTSGVNTGELFF. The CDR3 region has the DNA TGTGCCATCAGCGGTGGGACTAGCGGGGTGAACACCGGGGAGCTGTTTTTT.

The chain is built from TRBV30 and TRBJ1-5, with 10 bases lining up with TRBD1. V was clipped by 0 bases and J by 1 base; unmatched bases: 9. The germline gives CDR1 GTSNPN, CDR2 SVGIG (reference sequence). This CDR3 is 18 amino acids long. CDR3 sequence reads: CAWSVPGQGGRSNQPQHF. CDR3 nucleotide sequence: TGTGCCTGGAGTGTACCCGGACAGGGGGGACGGAGCAATCAGCCCCAGCATTTT.

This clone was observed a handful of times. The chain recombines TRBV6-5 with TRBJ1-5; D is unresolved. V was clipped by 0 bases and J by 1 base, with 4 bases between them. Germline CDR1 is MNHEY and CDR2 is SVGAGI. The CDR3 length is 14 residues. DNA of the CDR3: TGTGCCAGCAGTTACTCTTCAAGCAATCAGCCCCAGCATTTT. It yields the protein CASSYSSSNQPQHF.

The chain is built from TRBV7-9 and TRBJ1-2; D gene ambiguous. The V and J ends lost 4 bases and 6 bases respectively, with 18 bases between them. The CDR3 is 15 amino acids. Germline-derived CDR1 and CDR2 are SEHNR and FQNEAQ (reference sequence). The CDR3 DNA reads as TGTGCCAGCAGCTCAGGCCCTACCTGGCCCCATGGCTACACCTTC. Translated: CASSSGPTWPHGYTF.